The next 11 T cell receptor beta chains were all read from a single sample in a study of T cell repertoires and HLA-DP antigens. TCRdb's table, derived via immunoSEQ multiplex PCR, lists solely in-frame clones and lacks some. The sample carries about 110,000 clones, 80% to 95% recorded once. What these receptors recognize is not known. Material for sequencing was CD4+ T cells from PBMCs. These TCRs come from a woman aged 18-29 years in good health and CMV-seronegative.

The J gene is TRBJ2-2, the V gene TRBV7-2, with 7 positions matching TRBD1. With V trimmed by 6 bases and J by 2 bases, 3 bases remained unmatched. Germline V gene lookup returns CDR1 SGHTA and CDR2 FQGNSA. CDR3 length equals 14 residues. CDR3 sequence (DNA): TGTGCCAGCAGATGGGACAGAAACACCGGGGAGCTGTTTTTT. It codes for CASRWDRNTGELFF.

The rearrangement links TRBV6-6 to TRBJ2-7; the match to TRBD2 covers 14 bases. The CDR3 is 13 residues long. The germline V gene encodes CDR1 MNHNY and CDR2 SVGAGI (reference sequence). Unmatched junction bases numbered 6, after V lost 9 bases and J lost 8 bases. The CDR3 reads CASGTSGSRKQYF. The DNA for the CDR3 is TGTGCCAGTGGGACTAGCGGGAGTAGGAAGCAGTACTTC.

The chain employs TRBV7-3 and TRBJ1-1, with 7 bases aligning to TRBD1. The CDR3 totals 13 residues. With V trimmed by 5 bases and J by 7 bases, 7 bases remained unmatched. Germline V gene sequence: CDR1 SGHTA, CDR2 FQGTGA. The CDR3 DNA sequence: TGTGCCAGCAGCCTGACCCGGGACAGTGAAGCTTTCTTT. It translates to CASSLTRDSEAFF. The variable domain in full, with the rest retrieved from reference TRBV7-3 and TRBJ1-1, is GAGVSQTPSNKVTEKGKYVELRCDPISGHTALYWYRQSLGQGPEFLIYFQGTGAADDSGLPNDRFFAVRPEGSVSTLKIQRTERGDSAVYLCASSLTRDSEAFFGQGTRLTVV.

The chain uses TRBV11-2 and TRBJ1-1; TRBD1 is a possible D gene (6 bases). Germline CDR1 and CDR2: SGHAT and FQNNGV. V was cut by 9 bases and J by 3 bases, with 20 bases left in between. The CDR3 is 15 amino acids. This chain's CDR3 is CASRPSGGAHTEAFF. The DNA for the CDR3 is TGTGCCAGTAGACCTAGTGGGGGGGCCCACACTGAAGCTTTCTTT. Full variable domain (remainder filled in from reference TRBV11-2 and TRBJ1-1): EAGVAQSPRYKIIEKRQSVAFWCNPISGHATLYWYQQILGQGPKLLIQFQNNGVVDDSQLPKDRFSAERLKGVDSTLKIQPAKLEDSAVYLCASRPSGGAHTEAFFGQGTRLTVV.

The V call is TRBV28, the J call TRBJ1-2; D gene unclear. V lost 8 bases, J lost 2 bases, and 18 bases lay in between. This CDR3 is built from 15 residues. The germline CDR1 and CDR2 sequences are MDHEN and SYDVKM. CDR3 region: CASCRARTLNYGYTF. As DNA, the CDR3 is TGTGCCAGCTGTCGTGCCCGAACCCTCAACTATGGCTACACCTTC.

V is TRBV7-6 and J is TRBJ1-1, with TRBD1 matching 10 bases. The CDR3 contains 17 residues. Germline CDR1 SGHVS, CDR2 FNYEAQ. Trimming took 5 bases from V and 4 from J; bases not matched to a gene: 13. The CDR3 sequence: CASSRAGTGDSGTEAFF. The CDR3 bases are TGTGCCAGCAGCCGAGCCGGGACAGGGGATTCGGGCACTGAAGCTTTCTTT. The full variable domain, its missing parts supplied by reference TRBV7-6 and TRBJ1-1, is GAGVSQSPRYKVTKRGQDVALRCDPISGHVSLYWYRQALGQGPEFLTYFNYEAQQDKSGLPNDRFSAERPEGSISTLTIQRTEQRDSAMYRCASSRAGTGDSGTEAFFGQGTRLTVV.

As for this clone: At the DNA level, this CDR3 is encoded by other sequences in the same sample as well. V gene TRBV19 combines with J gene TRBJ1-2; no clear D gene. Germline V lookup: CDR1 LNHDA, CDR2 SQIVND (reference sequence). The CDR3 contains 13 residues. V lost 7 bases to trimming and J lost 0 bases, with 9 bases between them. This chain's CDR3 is CASIGLTNYGYTF. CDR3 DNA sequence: TGTGCCAGTATCGGGTTAACTAACTATGGCTACACCTTC.

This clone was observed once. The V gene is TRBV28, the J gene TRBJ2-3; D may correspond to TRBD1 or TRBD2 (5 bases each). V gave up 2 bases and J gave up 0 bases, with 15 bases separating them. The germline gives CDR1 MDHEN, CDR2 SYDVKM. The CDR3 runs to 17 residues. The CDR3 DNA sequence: TGTGCCAGCAGTTTAATTGGCCCGGGGCGGAGCACAGATACGCAGTATTTT. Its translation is CASSLIGPGRSTDTQYF.

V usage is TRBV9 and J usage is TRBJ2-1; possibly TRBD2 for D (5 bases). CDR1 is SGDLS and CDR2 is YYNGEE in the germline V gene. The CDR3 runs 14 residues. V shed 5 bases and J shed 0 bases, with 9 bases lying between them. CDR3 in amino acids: CASSRGSSYNEQFF. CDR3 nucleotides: TGTGCCAGCAGTCGGGGAAGCTCCTACAATGAGCAGTTCTTC.

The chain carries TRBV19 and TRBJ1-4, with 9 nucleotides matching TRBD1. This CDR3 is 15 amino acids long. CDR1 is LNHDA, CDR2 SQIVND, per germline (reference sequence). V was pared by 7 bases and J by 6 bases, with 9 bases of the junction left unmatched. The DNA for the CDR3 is TGTGCCAGTACCTTCTCGACAGGGGGTGATGAAAAACTGTTTTTT. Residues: CASTFSTGGDEKLFF.

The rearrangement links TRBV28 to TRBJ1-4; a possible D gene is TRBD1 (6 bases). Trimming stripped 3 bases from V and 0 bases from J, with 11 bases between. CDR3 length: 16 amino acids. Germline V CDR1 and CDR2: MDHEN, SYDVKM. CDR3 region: CASSFVGAATNEKLFF. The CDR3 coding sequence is TGTGCCAGCAGTTTCGTGGGGGCCGCAACTAATGAAAAACTGTTTTTT.